This T cell receptor (beta chain) was captured in a study of Ad26.COV2.S vaccination and SARS-CoV-2 variants. Study summary: The Ad26.COV2.S arm of the COV1001 trial was where the donor was placed.

A word on this clone: As yet, its antigen is unknown.

Sequencing used immunoSEQ multiplex PCR; TCRdb keeps in-frame clones, though not all of them. The sample lists more than 300,000 clones, 86% occurring once. CDR3 size: 16 residues. The V end lost 6 bases, the J end lost 5 bases, and 17 bases lay between the germline ends. From germline, CDR1 is SEHNR and CDR2 FQNEAQ (reference sequence). Whole-study findings and limits: Similar non-spike TCR breadth was seen in vaccine and placebo recipients. Recipients given vaccine exceeded placebo recipients in spike-specific TCR breadth.

Noted treatment: some 19 received Ad26.COV2.S at low or high dose, single or two shots; five or six received placebo; per-sample allocation not given. Material that was analyzed had been drawn on day 63 after the first vaccine or placebo injection. Expressing Wuhan-strain SARS-CoV-2 spike, an Ad26 vector served as the vaccine. The clonotype originates from a person aged 18-65 years who received the Ad26.COV2.S COVID-19 vaccine or a placebo. V usage is TRBV7-9 and J usage is TRBJ1-6; D might be TRBD1 (6 bases). Material: peripheral blood, obtained in a trial of Ad26.COV2.S vaccine versus placebo. CDR3 sequence: CASRGGPGSDNSPLHF. CDR3 in DNA: TGTGCCAGCAGAGGGGGGCCCGGCTCGGATAATTCACCCCTCCACTTT.